This T cell receptor beta chain is from a study of CD4+ T cells in melanoma. Points from the study as a whole: CD8+ T cell, macrophage and B cell function reportedly correlated with neoantigen-specific CD4+ T cells.

The table came from immunoSEQ multiplex PCR; TCRdb's copy has only in-frame clones and leaves some out. The table lists fewer than 15,000 clones, about 74% of them singletons. Remarks on this clone: Its antigen is as yet unknown.

The trim removed 2 bases at V and 10 bases at J, leaving 7 bases unmatched. The CDR3 has 14 residues. Germline V gives CDR1 SGHTA, CDR2 FQGTGA. This chain links TRBV7-3 with TRBJ2-1; the match to TRBD1 covers 8 bases. This TCR was recovered from a human donor with melanoma. Material for sequencing was cells from a culture (not recorded whether cultured in vitro). The CDR3 sequence: CASSLRPNRGEQFF. Written as DNA, the CDR3 is TGTGCCAGCAGCTTACGACCTAACAGGGGGGAGCAGTTCTTC.